The 8 T cell receptor beta chains below come from one sample, sequenced in a study of blood T cells in healthy people across ages (dated by TCRdb to between 2015 and 2016). The library was generated by 5' RACE. The sample was run on an Illumina HiSeq 2500. A second PCR of roughly 6 to 11 cycles was run with a J-beta primer mix and a sample-barcoded 5' primer. In-frame beta chains were kept once TCRdb had trimmed the public reads at Q25 with fastp and called clones with MiXCR. Each entry merges the rows of one CDR3 protein and shows their most common DNA and genes. This sample comprises a few hundred thousand distinct CDR3 sequences, about 29% of them detected only once. The biggest ten clones account for approximately 3.3% of the sample. The sample also formed part of further work on T cells of mothers and their children.

Sequenced input: blood. These receptor sequences come from a boy aged 2-15 years in good health.

About this clonotype: Given a much more abundant clone one base away, this may be a read error. The chain combines TRBV20-1 with TRBJ2-3; 11 positions match TRBD2. The CDR3 runs 16 residues. The germline CDR1 and CDR2 sequences are DFQATT and SNEGSKA (reference sequence). In nucleotides, the CDR3 is TGCAGTACTAGTAGCGGGGGGGGTCACCCCACAGATACGCAGTATTTT. This gives the protein CSTSSGGGHPTDTQYF.

The chain employs TRBV3-1 and TRBJ1-2; TRBD1 is a possible D gene (5 bases). V dropped 5 bases and J dropped 6 bases, with 13 bases sitting between them. Germline assignment: CDR1 LGHDT and CDR2 YNNKEL (reference sequence). This CDR3 contains 13 residues. The CDR3 DNA follows: TGTGCCAGCAGCTCCGGACGGGGGAATGGCTACACCTTC. Its protein is CASSSGRGNGYTF.

This chain joins TRBV20-1 and TRBJ2-7, with 9 bases identical to TRBD1. This CDR3 is built from 13 residues. J was trimmed by 4 bases and V by 8 bases; bases with no gene match: 9. Germline V gene data show CDR1 as DFQATT and CDR2 as SNEGSKA (reference sequence). As DNA, the CDR3 is TGCAGTACGCGCGGGACAGGGCGTTACGAGCAGTACTTC. Translation gives CSTRGTGRYEQYF.

On this clonotype itself: The junction departs from germline at one end; a sequencing error may be responsible. The genes are TRBV6-5 and TRBJ1-1; a weak D match, TRBD1 (6 bases). The CDR3 is 15 amino acids. CDR1 and CDR2 from the germline V gene are MNHEY and SVGAGI. The CDR3 sequence is CASIYGTLKGTEAFF. CDR3 DNA sequence: TGTGCCAGCATTTACGGGACACTGAAGGGCACTGAAGCTTTCTTT.

This clonotype was counted only a few times. The rearrangement links TRBV20-1 to TRBJ2-2; 14 bases match TRBD2. The ends lost 6 bases at V and 0 bases at J; junction bases unmatched: 3. This CDR3 region has 16 residues. The germline V gene has CDR1 DFQATT and CDR2 SNEGSKA (reference sequence). In nucleotides, the CDR3 is TGCAGTGCGACGGGACTAGCGGGGGCGAACACCGGGGAGCTGTTTTTT. This gives the protein CSATGLAGANTGELFF.

This clonotype was observed a handful of times. This chain links TRBV28 with TRBJ2-2; D remains unclear. Germline lookup yields CDR1 MDHEN and CDR2 SYDVKM. The CDR3 contains 16 residues. Trimming pared 2 bases from V and 1 base from J, leaving 11 bases between. DNA for the CDR3: TGTGCCAGCAGTTTACCCGTCACCAGGAACACCGGGGAGCTGTTTTTT. Its translation: CASSLPVTRNTGELFF.

J is TRBJ1-5 and V is TRBV27; D is unclear. The CDR3 spans 13 residues. Trimming removed 2 bases at V and 4 bases at J, with 6 bases between. Germline V gene data show CDR1 as MNHEY and CDR2 as SMNVEV (reference sequence). The CDR3 DNA is TGTGCCAGCAGTTTAATGGGGAATCAGCCCCAGCATTTT. It encodes CASSLMGNQPQHF.

V gene TRBV10-3 combines with J gene TRBJ1-2, with TRBD1 matching 8 bases. The CDR3 is 13 residues long. The V gene's germline CDR1 is ENHRY and CDR2 SYGVKD. J gave up 3 bases and V 6 bases, and 3 bases lay outside the gene matches. CDR3 DNA sequence: TGTGCCATCAGCCAGGACAGGGACTATGGCTACACCTTC. Protein product: CAISQDRDYGYTF.